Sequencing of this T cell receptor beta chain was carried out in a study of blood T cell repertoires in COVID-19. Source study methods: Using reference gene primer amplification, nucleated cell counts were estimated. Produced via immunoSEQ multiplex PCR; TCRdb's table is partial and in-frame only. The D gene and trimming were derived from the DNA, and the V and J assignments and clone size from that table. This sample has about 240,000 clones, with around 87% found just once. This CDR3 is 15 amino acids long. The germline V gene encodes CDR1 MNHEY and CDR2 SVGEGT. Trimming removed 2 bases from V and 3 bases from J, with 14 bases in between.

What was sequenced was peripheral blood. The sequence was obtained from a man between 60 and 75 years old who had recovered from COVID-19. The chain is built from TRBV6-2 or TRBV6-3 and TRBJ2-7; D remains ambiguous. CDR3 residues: CASSYGVLLVYEQYF. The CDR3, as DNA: TGTGCCAGCAGTTACGGAGTGCTCCTAGTCTACGAGCAGTACTTC.